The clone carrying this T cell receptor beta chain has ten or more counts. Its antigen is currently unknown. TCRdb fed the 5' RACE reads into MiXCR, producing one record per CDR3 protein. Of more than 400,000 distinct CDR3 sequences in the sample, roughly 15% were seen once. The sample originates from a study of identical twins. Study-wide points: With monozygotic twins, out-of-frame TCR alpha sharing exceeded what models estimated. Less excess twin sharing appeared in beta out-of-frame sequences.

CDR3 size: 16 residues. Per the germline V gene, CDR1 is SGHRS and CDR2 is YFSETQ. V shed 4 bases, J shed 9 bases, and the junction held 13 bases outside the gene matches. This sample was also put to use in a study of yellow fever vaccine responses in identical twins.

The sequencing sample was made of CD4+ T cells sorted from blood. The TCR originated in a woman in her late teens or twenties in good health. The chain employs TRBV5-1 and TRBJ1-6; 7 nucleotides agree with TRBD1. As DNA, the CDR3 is TGCGCCAGCAGCCTCGAGACAGGGACGCTGACTTCACCCCTCCACTTT. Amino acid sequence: CASSLETGTLTSPLHF.